Listed here are 20 T cell receptor beta chains from one sample, sequenced in a study of Graves' ophthalmopathy and Graves' hyperthyroidism (dated by TCRdb to the late 2010s). Data came from an Illumina HiSeq 2000. For repertoire sequencing, TCR beta CDR3 regions were amplified from RNA transcripts. HTBI primers and the Qiagen OneStep RT-PCR kit were used in a first-round RT-PCR, which was followed by a second-round multiplex PCR, size selection and purification. Clones were called with MiXCR by TCRdb after fastp trimmed the public reads at Q25, and only in-frame beta chains were retained. Rows matching on CDR3 protein sequence are summarized as one entry with the most common DNA and genes. The sample profile shows about 370,000 distinct CDR3 sequences; about 18% of them were found once. 2.4% of the sample is held by the ten biggest clonotypes. The material sequenced was peripheral blood. The receptors derive from an adult woman with stable Graves' hyperthyroidism.

This clonotype was counted at least ten times. V and J are TRBV19 and TRBJ1-2; unclear D gene. The CDR3 totals 15 residues. Germline CDR1 LNHDA, CDR2 SQIVND (reference sequence). V was cut by 3 bases and J by 2 bases, with 13 bases left in between. This chain's CDR3 is CASSISPGRNYGYTF. The CDR3 nucleotides read TGTGCCAGTAGTATCAGTCCTGGTCGCAACTATGGCTACACCTTC.

This clonotype was detected ten times or more. The chain uses TRBV20-1 and TRBJ1-1, with D hard to call. CDR3 length equals 14 residues. Germline V gives CDR1 DFQATT, CDR2 SNEGSKA (reference sequence). V was pared by 1 base and J by 0 bases, with 9 bases between. The CDR3: CSARVGRLNTEAFF. CDR3 DNA: TGCAGTGCTAGAGTGGGCAGGCTGAACACTGAAGCTTTCTTT.

In this sample, this clonotype turned up many times. This chain links TRBV16 with TRBJ1-2; 10 bases are a match to TRBD1. Losses at the gene ends were 3 bases for V and 2 bases for J; bases not matched to a gene: 12. Germline loops: CDR1 KGHSY, CDR2 FQNENV. The CDR3 length is 18 residues. The CDR3 sequence: CASSQFWDRGEENYGYTF. Written as DNA, the CDR3 is TGTGCCAGCAGCCAGTTCTGGGACAGGGGAGAAGAAAACTATGGCTACACCTTC.

The chain employs TRBV20-1 and TRBJ1-1; D is undetermined. Per germline, CDR1 DFQATT and CDR2 SNEGSKA (reference sequence). Between the trimmed V and J ends, which lost 3 bases and 0 bases, there was a span of 11 bases. This CDR3 has 14 amino acids. CDR3 coding DNA: TGCAGTGCTAGTGGAGGTTTCATGAACACTGAAGCTTTCTTT. As protein: CSASGGFMNTEAFF.

There are many counts of this clonotype. V usage is TRBV18 and J usage is TRBJ2-7; D might be TRBD1 (6 bases). The V gene's germline CDR1 is KGHSH and CDR2 LQKENI. The CDR3 is 15 amino acids. Trimming took 4 bases from V and 3 from J, leaving 16 bases between them. The CDR3 nucleotides are TGTGCCAGCTCACAGCTGACAGGTACTGGCTACGAGCAGTACTTC. Its protein product is CASSQLTGTGYEQYF.

The V and J genes are TRBV3-1 and TRBJ1-2, with no clear D. The CDR3 is 14 amino acids. V lost 1 base, J lost 1 base, and 7 bases lay in between. The germline V gene has CDR1 LGHDT and CDR2 YNNKEL (reference sequence). The CDR3 region has the DNA TGTGCCAGCAGCCAAGGAGAAGTTAACTATGGCTACACCTTC. Translated, it gives CASSQGEVNYGYTF.

At least ten counts were recorded for this clonotype. The V call is TRBV20-1, the J call TRBJ1-1; D possibly corresponds to TRBD1 (5 bases). In germline, CDR1 is DFQATT, CDR2 SNEGSKA (reference sequence). Trimming removed 0 bases at V and 4 bases at J, with 18 bases between. The CDR3 spans 16 residues. The CDR3 DNA reads TGCAGTGCTAGAGATATCGGGGGTGGGTTGTTCACTGAAGCTTTCTTT. Translating it yields CSARDIGGGLFTEAFF.

This clonotype appeared many times. The J gene is TRBJ1-5, the V gene TRBV27; D uncertain. From germline, CDR1 is MNHEY and CDR2 SMNVEV (reference sequence). This CDR3 spans 17 amino acids. The V and J ends lost 5 bases and 3 bases respectively, with 20 bases between them. The CDR3 DNA reads TGTGCCAGCAGTCCCGTGAAGGGAATGTTTGTCAATCAGCCCCAGCATTTT. Translation gives CASSPVKGMFVNQPQHF.

This clonotype was recorded a few times. The chain employs TRBV14 and TRBJ2-7; a possible D gene is TRBD1 (5 bases). Trimming left V 1 base short and J 6 bases short, with 10 bases between. The germline V gene encodes CDR1 SGHDN and CDR2 FVKESK. The CDR3 is 13 residues long. This chain's CDR3 is CASSQGRQCEQYF. DNA for the CDR3: TGTGCCAGCAGCCAAGGTCGACAGTGCGAGCAGTACTTC.

This clonotype was detected many times. This chain uses TRBV29-1 with TRBJ2-7; the match to TRBD1 covers 8 bases. Germline V lookup: CDR1 SQVTM, CDR2 ANQGSEA. The V segment lost 4 bases and the J segment 3 bases; nucleotides outside the gene matches: 11. This CDR3 is built from 15 residues. DNA for the CDR3: TGCAGCGTTGTAACCCCGGGGACAGGACGCTACGAGCAGTACTTC. This codes for CSVVTPGTGRYEQYF.

At least ten counts were recorded for this clonotype. The chain uses TRBV20-1 and TRBJ2-5, with D perhaps assigned TRBD1 or TRBD2 (5 bases each). The CDR3 totals 14 residues. Germline V lookup: CDR1 DFQATT, CDR2 SNEGSKA (reference sequence). V lost 4 bases and J 8 bases, leaving 20 bases between the germline ends. The CDR3 reads CSATYPLGTKTQYF. The DNA of the CDR3 is TGCAGTGCTACCTACCCTTTGGGGACCAAAACCCAGTACTTC.

There are a few counts of this clonotype. This chain links TRBV11-2 with TRBJ2-2, with TRBD2 identical over 11 bases. The germline CDR1 and CDR2 sequences are SGHAT and FQNNGV. Germline trimming cut 5 bases from V and 4 bases from J; bases unmatched to any gene: 12. The CDR3 spans 18 residues. Written as DNA, the CDR3 is TGTGCCAGCAGCCCTACACTAGCGGGAGAGCGCATCACCGGGGAGCTGTTTTTT. Translating gives CASSPTLAGERITGELFF.

The chain is built from TRBV5-1 and TRBJ1-1, with TRBD1 matching over 7 bases. Unmatched junction bases numbered 3, after V lost 0 bases and J lost 1 base. CDR3 length: 15 residues. Looked up from germline, CDR1 is SGHRS and CDR2 is YFSETQ. The CDR3 sequence is CASSLGDRKNTEAFF. CDR3 bases: TGCGCCAGCAGCTTGGGGGACAGAAAGAACACTGAAGCTTTCTTT.

Ten or more counts support this clonotype. The genes are TRBV20-1 and TRBJ2-7; D unclear. V dropped 0 bases and J dropped 5 bases, with 14 bases sitting between them. The CDR3 extends over 14 amino acids. CDR1 and CDR2 from the germline V gene are DFQATT and SNEGSKA (reference sequence). The DNA for the CDR3 is TGCAGTGCTAGAGATAGTGCTTCTCTCCACGAGCAGTACTTC. Its translation is CSARDSASLHEQYF.

This clonotype was observed many times. The chain employs TRBV2 and TRBJ1-5; possible D gene TRBD1, 5 bases. V lost 6 bases and J 7 bases, leaving 13 bases between the germline ends. The germline gives CDR1 SNHLY, CDR2 FYNNEI. The CDR3 is 13 amino acids. CDR3 loop: CASSREMSQPQHF. In DNA, the CDR3 is TGTGCCAGCAGCAGGGAGATGAGCCAGCCCCAGCATTTT.

This clonotype was seen many times. This rearrangement joins TRBV11-1 to TRBJ1-6; D is perhaps TRBD1 (5 bases). This CDR3 has 15 amino acids. With 5 bases removed from V and 5 bases from J, the gap between germline ends came to 13 bases. CDR1 SGHAT and CDR2 FQDESV come from the germline V gene (reference sequence). CDR3 nucleotides: TGTGCCAGCAGCGGGGGACTGGAAAATAATTCACCCCTCCACTTT. It codes for CASSGGLENNSPLHF.

This clonotype has a count of ten or more. The gene calls are TRBV7-2 and TRBJ2-3; D ambiguous. The V and J ends lost 1 base and 2 bases respectively, with 16 bases between them. This CDR3 has 17 amino acids. Germline V CDR1 and CDR2: SGHTA, FQGNSA. This CDR3 is CASSLGGAQGSTDTQYF. CDR3 in DNA: TGTGCCAGCAGCTTAGGAGGTGCTCAAGGTTCCACAGATACGCAGTATTTT.

This clonotype was counted many times. The J gene is TRBJ1-3, the V gene TRBV4-1; no clear D gene. Germline CDR1 reads MGHRA; CDR2 reads YSYEKL. This CDR3 region has 17 residues. Trimming shortened V by 6 bases and J by 0 bases, and 18 bases separated the two germline ends. As DNA, the CDR3 is TGCGCCAGCAGTCCGACGCTTCGTATGGACTCTGGAAACACCATATATTTT. Amino acids: CASSPTLRMDSGNTIYF.

V is TRBV12-3 or TRBV12-4 and J is TRBJ2-3; 10 positions match TRBD2. This CDR3 comprises 16 residues. Losses at the gene ends were 3 bases for V and 6 bases for J; bases not matched to a gene: 9. CDR3 sequence reads: CASSLGLAGVRDTQYF. The CDR3 DNA follows: TGTGCCAGCAGTTTGGGTCTAGCGGGAGTTCGGGATACGCAGTATTTT.

The table lists this clonotype with many counts. The chain carries TRBV7-2 and TRBJ1-5; no clear D gene. This CDR3 spans 15 amino acids. Germline loops: CDR1 SGHTA, CDR2 FQGNSA. V was pared by 5 bases and J by 0 bases, with 11 bases between. This chain's CDR3 is CASSPIGNSNQPQHF. The CDR3 region has the DNA TGTGCCAGCAGCCCCATTGGCAATAGCAATCAGCCCCAGCATTTT.